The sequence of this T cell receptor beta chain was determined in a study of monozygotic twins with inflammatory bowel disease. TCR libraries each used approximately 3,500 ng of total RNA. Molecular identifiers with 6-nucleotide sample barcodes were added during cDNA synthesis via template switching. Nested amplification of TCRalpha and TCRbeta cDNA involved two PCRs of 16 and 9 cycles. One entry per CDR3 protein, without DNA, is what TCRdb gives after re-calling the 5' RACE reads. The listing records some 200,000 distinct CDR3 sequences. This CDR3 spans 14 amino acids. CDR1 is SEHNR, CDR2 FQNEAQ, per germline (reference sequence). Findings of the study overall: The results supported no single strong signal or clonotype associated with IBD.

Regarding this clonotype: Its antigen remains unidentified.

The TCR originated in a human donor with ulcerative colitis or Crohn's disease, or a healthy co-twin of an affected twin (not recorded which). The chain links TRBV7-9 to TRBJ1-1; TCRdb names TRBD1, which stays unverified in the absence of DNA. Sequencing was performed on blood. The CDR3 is CASSLPNRDTEAFF.